A single T cell receptor beta chain is shown here with its context. Its antigen is still unknown. Sequencing templates came from extracted RNA that was reverse transcribed into cDNA. Clones were sequenced by immunoSEQ multiplex PCR, and TCRdb holds only the in-frame ones, with some missing. The sample includes some 150,000 clones, about 86% seen only once; the top ten take under 15%. Treatment of the sample: oral pan-JAK inhibitor, 5-10 mg twice daily. This sample stems from a study of CD8+ T cells in alopecia areata. For the study at large: Tofacitinib administration persisted for 6 to 18 months, succeeded by 6 months off drug. Study-level results: Mice showed clearer TCR sharing than patients did, a gap that was possibly HLA-related.

This CDR3 spans 15 amino acids. The germline V gene encodes CDR1 SGDLS and CDR2 YYNGEE. V gave up 3 bases and J gave up 5 bases; unmatched junction bases: 5. Sequences were derived from CD8+ T cells sorted from blood, sampled at week 4, from a patient treated with tofacitinib. This TCR came from a human donor with alopecia areata. The rearrangement uses TRBV9 and TRBJ2-2, with 9 bases identical to TRBD1. CDR3 region: CASSGRTGETGELFF. CDR3 in DNA: TGTGCCAGCAGCGGACGGACAGGGGAAACCGGGGAGCTGTTTTTT.